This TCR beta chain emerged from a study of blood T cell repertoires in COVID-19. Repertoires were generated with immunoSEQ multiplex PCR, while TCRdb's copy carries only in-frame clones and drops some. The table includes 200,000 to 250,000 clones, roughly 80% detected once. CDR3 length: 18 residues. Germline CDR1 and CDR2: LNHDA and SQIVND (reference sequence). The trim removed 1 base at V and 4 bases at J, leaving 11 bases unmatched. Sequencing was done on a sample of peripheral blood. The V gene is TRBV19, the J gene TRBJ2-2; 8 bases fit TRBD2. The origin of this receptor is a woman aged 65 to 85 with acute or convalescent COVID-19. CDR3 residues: CASSIAGLAQVGTGELFF. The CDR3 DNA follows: TGTGCCAGTAGTATAGCCGGACTAGCTCAAGTGGGCACCGGGGAGCTGTTTTTT.